A single sample gave rise to the 18 T cell receptor beta chains below, sequenced in a study of CD8 T cells in ankylosing spondylitis. TCRdb re-derived calls from the 5' RACE reads in MiXCR, one entry per CDR3 protein. The table has 180,000 or so distinct CDR3 sequences, approximately 10% seen once. The sample consisted of blood, either unsorted or a sorted T cell fraction (not recorded which). The receptor source for this set is a male donor with ankylosing spondylitis or in good health (not recorded which).

In this sample, this clonotype turned up a few times. The rearrangement links TRBV6-2 or TRBV6-3 to TRBJ1-1; D perhaps matches TRBD1 (6 bases). Germline CDR1 and CDR2: MNHEY and SVGEGT. The CDR3 sequence is 14 residues long. Trimming cost V 0 bases and J 8 bases, with 13 bases left between them. CDR3 amino acids: CASSYSRGGGEAFF. The CDR3 DNA reads as TGTGCCAGCAGTTACTCCAGGGGCGGAGGAGAAGCTTTCTTT.

Ten or more counts support this clonotype. The J gene is TRBJ2-1, the V gene TRBV12-3 or TRBV12-4; TRBD2 matches at 7 bases. The ends lost 5 bases at V and 8 bases at J; junction bases unmatched: 12. The CDR3 consists of 15 residues. The CDR3 protein is CASSPGGSGHDEQFF. The CDR3 DNA is TGTGCCAGCAGTCCCGGGGGTAGCGGGCATGATGAGCAGTTCTTC.

This clonotype was observed a few times. V gene TRBV12-3 or TRBV12-4 combines with J gene TRBJ2-3; D is ambiguous. Trimming took 5 bases from V and 6 from J, leaving 15 bases between them. This CDR3 has 14 residues. The CDR3 coding sequence is TGTGCCAGCAGTACCTACCAACCCGGGGATACGCAGTATTTT. Its translation: CASSTYQPGDTQYF.

The table lists this clonotype with many counts. This chain joins TRBV6-5 and TRBJ2-2; TRBD2 matches at 7 bases. The V and J ends lost 1 base and 4 bases, in that order; junction bases with no gene match: 9. CDR1 is MNHEY and CDR2 is SVGAGI in the germline V gene. The CDR3 has 17 amino acids. The CDR3 loop is CASSYFLGERGTGELFF. The CDR3 bases are TGTGCCAGCAGTTACTTTCTCGGGGAGCGGGGCACCGGGGAGCTGTTTTTT.

This clonotype showed up just a few times. The chain is built from TRBV25-1 and TRBJ2-5; D may be TRBD2 (5 bases). The V gene lost 1 base and the J gene lost 5 bases, with 8 bases spanning the gap. In germline, CDR1 is MGHDK, CDR2 SYGVNS. The CDR3 runs to 13 residues. The CDR3 nucleotides read TGTGCCAGCAGTGAATGGGAGAGGGAGACCCAGTACTTC. The encoded protein is CASSEWERETQYF.

This clonotype has ten or more counts. This rearrangement joins TRBV5-1 to TRBJ2-3, with D possibly called TRBD1 or TRBD2 (5 bases each). Germline CDR1 and CDR2: SGHRS and YFSETQ. CDR3 size: 14 residues. The ends were cut back, 2 bases at V and 2 bases at J, with 9 bases in the middle. Written as DNA, the CDR3 is TGCGCCAGCAGCTTCCGAGGGGCCACAGATACGCAGTATTTT. Protein product: CASSFRGATDTQYF.

This clonotype has ten or more counts. In DNA form, the CDR3 reads TGTGCCAGCAGTTTCGAGAGGGCGAGCAATCAGCCCCAGCATTTT. This sequence encodes CASSFERASNQPQHF. The chain uses TRBV12-3 or TRBV12-4 and TRBJ1-5; D remains unclear. Deletions cut 3 bases from V and 1 base from J, with 10 bases between. The CDR3 sequence is 15 residues long.

The chain is built from TRBV11-2 and TRBJ2-1; possible D gene TRBD1, 6 bases. The CDR3 length is 15 residues. The V and J ends lost 6 bases and 1 base respectively, with 13 bases between them. Germline values: CDR1 SGHAT, CDR2 FQNNGV. The CDR3 region is CASSWQGISYNEQFF. Written as DNA, the CDR3 is TGTGCCAGCAGTTGGCAGGGGATATCCTACAATGAGCAGTTCTTC.

This clonotype was seen once. The V and J genes are TRBV7-6 and TRBJ2-2; 8 bases are a match to TRBD2. J gave up 6 bases and V 0 bases, and 12 bases lay outside the gene matches. Germline CDR1 reads SGHVS; CDR2 reads FNYEAQ. The CDR3 is 18 amino acids. CDR3 DNA: TGTGCCAGCAGCTTAGCTGGACTAGCTCGGAATTCGGCCGGGGAGCTGTTTTTT. This codes for CASSLAGLARNSAGELFF.

This clonotype has at least ten counts. V is TRBV5-1 and J is TRBJ1-4, with D possibly TRBD1 on 5 matching bases. This CDR3 spans 14 amino acids. V was pared by 1 base and J by 8 bases, with 12 bases between. Germline CDR1 is SGHRS and CDR2 is YFSETQ. The CDR3 loop is CASSLNGGGEKLFF. DNA for the CDR3: TGCGCCAGCAGCTTGAACGGGGGAGGCGAAAAACTGTTTTTT. Using reference TRBV5-1 and TRBJ1-4 for the parts outside the CDR3, the full variable domain is KAGVTQTPRYLIKTRGQQVTLSCSPISGHRSVSWYQQTPGQGLQFLFEYFSETQRNKGNFPGRFSGRQFSNSRSEMNVSTLELGDSALYLCASSLNGGGEKLFFGSGTQLSVL.

This clonotype was picked up many times. The V gene is TRBV27, the J gene TRBJ2-5, with no clear D. Trimming took off 3 bases at V and 3 bases at J, with 8 bases between the two ends. This CDR3 has 13 amino acids. Germline loops: CDR1 MNHEY, CDR2 SMNVEV (reference sequence). CDR3 loop: CASSLGWEETQYF. The CDR3 DNA reads TGTGCCAGCAGTTTGGGTTGGGAAGAGACCCAGTACTTC.

The table lists this clonotype with many counts. The chain joins TRBV9 to TRBJ1-6; 11 nucleotides match TRBD1. Germline CDR1 is SGDLS and CDR2 is YYNGEE. The CDR3 has 15 residues. V lost 4 bases to trimming and J lost 10 bases; unmatched junction nucleotides: 7. For the CDR3, the DNA is TGTGCCAGCAGCCCCCTGGACAGGGGGCGATCACCCCTCCACTTT. Protein product: CASSPLDRGRSPLHF.

CDR3 in amino acids: CASSPAAGVLSAFF. DNA for the CDR3: TGTGCCAGCTCACCAGCCGCAGGTGTTCTATCAGCTTTCTTT. The V gene is TRBV18, the J gene TRBJ1-1; D ambiguous. The ends were cut back, 2 bases at V and 10 bases at J, with 17 bases in the middle. The CDR3 has 14 residues. Germline values: CDR1 KGHSH, CDR2 LQKENI.

This clonotype was observed many times. The chain has TRBV6-6 and TRBJ2-7; the D gene is possibly TRBD1 (5 bases). The CDR3 has 13 amino acids. Germline CDR1 reads MNHNY; CDR2 reads SVGAGI (reference sequence). The V gene lost 6 bases and the J gene lost 0 bases, with 9 bases spanning the gap. The CDR3 nucleotides read TGTGCCAGCAGCCCGGACAACTCCTACGAGCAGTACTTC. Its translation: CASSPDNSYEQYF.

V is TRBV11-2 and J is TRBJ1-2; 8 nucleotides align to TRBD1. The CDR3 spans 16 residues. After removal of 3 bases from V and 5 bases from J, the junction contained 11 bases not matched to a gene. Germline loops: CDR1 SGHAT, CDR2 FQNNGV. The CDR3 sequence: CASSFDRGKLSYGYTF. In nucleotides, the CDR3 is TGTGCCAGCAGCTTTGACAGGGGAAAACTCAGTTATGGCTACACCTTC.

This clonotype was recorded a few times. The chain carries TRBV9 and TRBJ2-7; 11 nucleotides agree with TRBD2. The CDR3 covers 16 residues. After removal of 1 base from V and 9 bases from J, the junction contained 12 bases not matched to a gene. CDR1 and CDR2 (germline): SGDLS, YYNGEE. CDR3 sequence: CASSVQPTGGLAVQYF. The CDR3 DNA is TGTGCCAGCAGCGTACAGCCTACGGGGGGACTAGCGGTGCAGTACTTC.

This clonotype was counted ten times or more. V and J are TRBV6-2 or TRBV6-3 and TRBJ2-7, with 8 bases that match TRBD1. The CDR3 spans 15 residues. V shed 5 bases, J shed 2 bases, and the junction held 8 bases outside the gene matches. Germline V gene sequence: CDR1 MNHEY, CDR2 SVGEGT. The CDR3 region is CASSTDRGFPYEQYF. The CDR3 nucleotides are TGTGCCAGCAGTACCGACAGGGGCTTTCCCTACGAGCAGTACTTC.

This clonotype showed up many times. The chain couples TRBV9 to TRBJ2-1; TRBD2 matches 11 bases. With V trimmed by 2 bases and J by 6 bases, 7 bases remained unmatched. Germline V gene lookup returns CDR1 SGDLS and CDR2 YYNGEE. The CDR3 has 16 amino acids. The CDR3, as DNA: TGTGCCAGCAGCGTCTCGACGGGACTAGCGGTCAATGAGCAGTTCTTC. Translation: CASSVSTGLAVNEQFF. Together with reference TRBV9 and TRBJ2-1, the CDR3 gives the full variable domain: DSGVTQTPKHLITATGQRVTLRCSPRSGDLSVYWYQQSLDQGLQFLIQYYNGEERAKGNILERFSAQQFPDLHSELNLSSLELGDSALYFCASSVSTGLAVNEQFFGPGTRLTVL.